The 4 T cell receptor beta chains below come from one sample, sequenced in a study of post-analysis software for immune sequencing data. Findings and caveats of the study: Elevated frequency relative to controls characterized four or five TRBV segments in patients, TRBV5-6, TRBV5-1 and TRBV20-1 among them.

cDNA libraries for TCR beta contained unique molecular identifiers. One entry per CDR3 protein results from TCRdb running MiXCR on the PCR reads. Among roughly 800,000 distinct CDR3 sequences listed, roughly 29% were seen once. What these receptors recognize is not known. Sequenced: blood. These receptor sequences come from a girl aged 5-17 years with multiple sclerosis.

The chain employs TRBV6-5 and TRBJ2-7, with D uncertain. Gene TRBJ2-4 matches the end of the DNA better, so the J call may be wrong. Per the germline V gene, CDR1 is MNHEY and CDR2 is SVGAGI. The length of the CDR3 is 13 residues. CDR3 in amino acids: CASSYTSGNIQYF. For the CDR3, the DNA is TGTGCCAGCAGTTACACTTCCGGAAACATTCAGTACTTC.

This clonotype was detected a few times. The gene calls are TRBV7-2 and TRBJ2-7; 7 positions match TRBD2. V gave up 5 bases and J gave up 4 bases; unmatched junction bases: 11. Germline V lookup: CDR1 SGHTA, CDR2 FQGNSA. The CDR3 spans 15 residues. CDR3 coding DNA: TGTGCCAGCAGCCCAGGAGGACTAGTTCTTTACGAGCAGTACTTC. This translates into CASSPGGLVLYEQYF.

The chain joins TRBV2 to TRBJ2-7, with TRBD2 identical over 11 bases. The DNA matches TRBJ2-4 better at its end, which makes the J call doubtful. In germline, CDR1 is SNHLY, CDR2 FYNNEI. The CDR3 is made up of 14 amino acids. The CDR3 nucleotides are TGTGCCAGCAGTGGCCGACTAGCGGGGCACATTCAGTACTTC. Protein sequence: CASSGRLAGHIQYF.

This clonotype has at least ten counts. The gene calls are TRBV29-1 and TRBJ2-5, with 11 bases aligning to TRBD2. The germline CDR1 and CDR2 sequences are SQVTM and ANQGSEA. This CDR3 comprises 15 residues. V lost 0 bases and J lost 5; bases outside the gene matches: 5. CDR3 protein: CSVEEGLAGVETQYF. The CDR3 DNA reads TGCAGCGTTGAAGAAGGACTAGCGGGTGTGGAGACCCAGTACTTC.